The 10 T cell receptor beta chains given below trace back to one sample, sequenced in a study of blood T cell repertoires in COVID-19. Assay used: immunoSEQ multiplex PCR; TCRdb lists only in-frame clones, some missing. The sample consists of under 85,000 clones, about 80% of them appearing once. Specimen: peripheral blood. These receptors came from a middle-aged man with COVID-19, enrolled during active disease.

Written as DNA, the CDR3 is TGCGCCAGCAGCCGGCCAGGGGGCAACTATGGCTACACCTTC. It specifies CASSRPGGNYGYTF. The V call is TRBV4-1, the J call TRBJ1-2; 8 bases map to TRBD1. CDR3 length: 14 amino acids. Germline CDR1 MGHRA, CDR2 YSYEKL. The ends lost 4 bases at V and 2 bases at J; junction bases unmatched: 3.

V is TRBV30 and J is TRBJ1-4; D possibly corresponds to TRBD1 (6 bases). The germline V gene has CDR1 GTSNPN and CDR2 SVGIG (reference sequence). The CDR3 extends over 16 amino acids. The V end lost 1 base, the J end lost 2 bases, and 14 bases lay between the germline ends. The CDR3 spells CAWSAGGAGTNEKLFF. The CDR3 DNA reads as TGTGCCTGGAGTGCGGGGGGCGCAGGGACTAATGAAAAACTGTTTTTT.

V usage is TRBV5-1 and J usage is TRBJ2-1; 13 bases map to TRBD2. The germline CDR1 and CDR2 sequences are SGHRS and YFSETQ. This CDR3 has 16 residues. V lost 4 bases, J lost 8 bases, and 9 bases stayed unmatched. This CDR3 reads CASSPGTSGVFDEQFF. In nucleotides, the CDR3 is TGCGCCAGCAGCCCCGGGACTAGCGGGGTATTTGATGAGCAGTTCTTC. The entire variable domain, with the rest obtained from reference TRBV5-1 and TRBJ2-1, is as follows: KAGVTQTPRYLIKTRGQQVTLSCSPISGHRSVSWYQQTPGQGLQFLFEYFSETQRNKGNFPGRFSGRQFSNSRSEMNVSTLELGDSALYLCASSPGTSGVFDEQFFGPGTRLTVL.

As regards this clone: The identical CDR3 is also encoded by other nucleotide sequences in the sample. V gene TRBV4-1 combines with J gene TRBJ2-5; D may be TRBD1 (5 bases). Trimming removed 1 base from V and 3 bases from J, with 9 bases in between. CDR1 is MGHRA, CDR2 YSYEKL, per germline. This CDR3 comprises 14 residues. The CDR3 protein is CASSQGGREETQYF. The CDR3 nucleotides read TGCGCCAGCAGCCAAGGCGGCAGGGAAGAGACCCAGTACTTC.

CDR3 region: CASTGTEVEAEQFF. CDR3 coding DNA: TGTGCCAGTACCGGGACAGAGGTCGAGGCTGAGCAGTTCTTC. V usage is TRBV19 and J usage is TRBJ2-1, with TRBD1 matching over 7 bases. There are 14 residues in the CDR3. Trimming removed 7 bases from V and 9 bases from J; junction bases left unmatched: 12. The V gene's germline CDR1 is LNHDA and CDR2 SQIVND (reference sequence).

This sequence joins TRBV4-2 and TRBJ2-5, with 11 positions matching TRBD2. Looked up from germline, CDR1 is LGHNA and CDR2 is YNFKEQ. Trimming cost V 6 bases and J 3 bases; bases outside gene matches: 9. This CDR3 region has 16 residues. The CDR3 DNA reads as TGTGCCAGCAGTCCTAGCGGGGGGAGACTAGAAGAGACCCAGTACTTC. It encodes CASSPSGGRLEETQYF.

The rearrangement uses TRBV4-2 and TRBJ2-3; TRBD2 aligns across 13 bases. The V segment lost 1 base and the J segment 7 bases; nucleotides outside the gene matches: 5. CDR1 is LGHNA, CDR2 YNFKEQ, per germline. CDR3 length: 16 residues. The CDR3 is CASSQAGTSGENTQYF. The CDR3 DNA reads TGTGCCAGCAGCCAAGCCGGGACTAGCGGGGAGAATACGCAGTATTTT.

This chain links TRBV27 with TRBJ1-6; the match to TRBD1 covers 9 bases. Germline V gene lookup returns CDR1 MNHEY and CDR2 SMNVEV (reference sequence). Losses at the gene ends were 6 bases for V and 6 bases for J; bases not matched to a gene: 15. The CDR3 covers 18 residues. This CDR3 reads CASSPKGQGTGGNSPLHF. CDR3 sequence (DNA): TGTGCCAGCAGCCCCAAAGGACAGGGGACAGGAGGTAATTCACCCCTCCACTTT.

The chain uses TRBV30 and TRBJ1-2; 8 nucleotides line up with TRBD1. The CDR3 has 14 amino acids. With V trimmed by 3 bases and J by 14 bases, 17 bases remained unmatched. Germline lookup yields CDR1 GTSNPN and CDR2 SVGIG (reference sequence). The CDR3 DNA follows: TGTGCCTGGAGGCCGGGCAGGGGGCTACTGTTGGGGACCTTC. Protein: CAWRPGRGLLLGTF.

The chain combines TRBV3-1 (or the pseudogene TRBV3-2) with TRBJ2-1; 9 nucleotides agree with TRBD2. Germline V gene lookup returns CDR1 LGHDT and CDR2 YNNKEL (reference sequence). The CDR3 has 15 residues. The V and J ends lost 1 base and 9 bases, in that order; junction bases with no gene match: 7. CDR3 protein: CASSQGLLAGSEQFF. As DNA, the CDR3 is TGTGCCAGCAGCCAAGGACTTCTAGCGGGGTCTGAGCAGTTCTTC.